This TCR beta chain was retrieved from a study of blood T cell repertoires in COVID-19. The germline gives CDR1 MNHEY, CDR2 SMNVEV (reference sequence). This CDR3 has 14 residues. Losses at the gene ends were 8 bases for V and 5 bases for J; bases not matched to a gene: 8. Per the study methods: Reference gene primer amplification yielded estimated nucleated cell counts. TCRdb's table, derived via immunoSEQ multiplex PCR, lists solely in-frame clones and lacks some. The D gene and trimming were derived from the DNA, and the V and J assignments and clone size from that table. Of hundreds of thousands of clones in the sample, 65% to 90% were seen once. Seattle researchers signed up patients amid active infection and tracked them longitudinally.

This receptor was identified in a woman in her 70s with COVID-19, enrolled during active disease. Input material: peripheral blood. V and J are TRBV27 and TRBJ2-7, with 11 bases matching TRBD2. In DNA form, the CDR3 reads TGTGCCAGCCGAATAGCGGGGGGGCTGGACGAGCAGTACTTC. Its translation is CASRIAGGLDEQYF.